These 9 T cell receptor beta chains originate from one sample sequenced in a study of metastatic and nonmetastatic thyroid tumors. TCRdb called clones again from the PCR reads with MiXCR. In the table there are 3,500 to 4,000 clones, roughly 37% of which are singletons. All patients reached thyroid surgery having received no treatment beforehand. Sequencing was performed on tumor tissue. The receptors were gathered from a male donor with papillary thyroid cancer or a benign thyroid nodule (not recorded which). Some clones in this sample may be carry-over from other donors' samples.

This clone was seen only a few times. This chain connects TRBV28 to TRBJ1-2; D remains unclear. The CDR3 length is 12 residues. V was cut by 3 bases and J by 5 bases, with 7 bases left in between. CDR1 and CDR2 from the germline V gene are MDHEN and SYDVKM. Here the CDR3 DNA reads TGTGCCAGCAGTTTGGACGGATATGGCTACACCTTC. Translation: CASSLDGYGYTF.

V usage is TRBV18 and J usage is TRBJ1-1, with D maybe TRBD1 (6 bases). Trimming pared 2 bases from V and 1 base from J, leaving 14 bases between. The CDR3 covers 16 residues. Germline V gives CDR1 KGHSH, CDR2 LQKENI. Written as DNA, the CDR3 is TGTGCCAGCTCACCAAATCCCGGGACACAGAACACTGAAGCTTTCTTT. It is translated as CASSPNPGTQNTEAFF.

This clone is large (0.1 to 1%) in the sample. The gene calls are TRBV19 and TRBJ2-1; 14 bases align to TRBD2. Germline V gives CDR1 LNHDA, CDR2 SQIVND (reference sequence). The CDR3 has 15 amino acids. V gave up 3 bases and J gave up 8 bases; unmatched junction bases: 3. The CDR3 sequence: CASSMGLAGVHEQFF. CDR3 sequence (DNA): TGTGCCAGTAGTATGGGACTAGCGGGAGTACATGAGCAGTTCTTC.

The chain recombines TRBV25-1 with TRBJ2-7, with TRBD2 identical over 14 bases. Germline lookup yields CDR1 MGHDK and CDR2 SYGVNS. This CDR3 has 23 residues. V shed 6 bases and J 2 bases; nucleotides not matched to a gene: 27. The CDR3 coding sequence is TGTGCCAGCAGCTACCCCCCCAGTAGTCAGAAGGGACTAGCGGGAGAGGTACCCTACGAGCAGTACTTC. It encodes CASSYPPSSQKGLAGEVPYEQYF.

This chain connects TRBV18 to TRBJ2-7; perhaps TRBD2 as D (6 bases). This CDR3 spans 12 amino acids. Deletions cut 8 bases from V and 3 bases from J, with 11 bases between. The germline V gene has CDR1 KGHSH and CDR2 LQKENI. CDR3 DNA: TGTGCCAGCCGGACTACAATCTACGAGCAGTACTTC. Its protein product is CASRTTIYEQYF.

This clone was detected many times. CDR3 nucleotide sequence: TGTGCCAGCTCACAGGGGCAAAACACTGAAGCTTTCTTT. Translated: CASSQGQNTEAFF. V usage is TRBV18 and J usage is TRBJ1-1; D perhaps matches TRBD1 (5 bases). CDR3 length: 13 residues. Germline V lookup: CDR1 KGHSH, CDR2 LQKENI. The ends were cut back, 4 bases at V and 2 bases at J, with 8 bases in the middle.

V gene TRBV6-9 combines with J gene TRBJ2-1; TRBD2 aligns across 7 bases. Per the germline V gene, CDR1 is MNHGY and CDR2 is SVAAGI. The V segment lost 6 bases and the J segment 0 bases; nucleotides outside the gene matches: 2. This CDR3 has 14 residues. CDR3 DNA: TGTGCCAGCAGGGGAGGGAGCTCCTACAATGAGCAGTTCTTC. Its protein product is CASRGGSSYNEQFF.

This chain connects TRBV6-2 or TRBV6-3 to TRBJ1-6; 7 positions match TRBD1. The CDR3 loop spans 15 amino acids. With 0 bases clipped from V and 12 bases from J, the junction kept 8 bases outside the gene matches. Germline CDR1 is MNHEY and CDR2 is SVGEGT. CDR3 loop: CASSYSTGRIIPLHF. The CDR3, as DNA: TGTGCCAGCAGTTACTCGACAGGGCGGATAATACCCCTCCACTTT.

The genes are TRBV5-1 and TRBJ2-7; D might be TRBD1 or TRBD2, each matching 5 bases. The V gene's germline CDR1 is SGHRS and CDR2 YFSETQ. The V and J ends lost 0 bases and 5 bases respectively, with 6 bases between them. The CDR3 has 12 residues. CDR3 DNA sequence: TGCGCCAGCAGCTTGGGAGGGGACGAGCAGTACTTC. Encoded protein: CASSLGGDEQYF. The full variable domain, with the rest looked up from reference TRBV5-1 and TRBJ2-7, is KAGVTQTPRYLIKTRGQQVTLSCSPISGHRSVSWYQQTPGQGLQFLFEYFSETQRNKGNFPGRFSGRQFSNSRSEMNVSTLELGDSALYLCASSLGGDEQYFGPGTRLTVT.